These 6 T cell receptor beta chains came from one sample sequenced in a study of blood T cell repertoires in COVID-19. The repertoire was sequenced with immunoSEQ multiplex PCR; TCRdb's copy has only in-frame clones and lacks some. The sample has 95,000 to 150,000 clones; around 70% are singletons. The sequencing sample was made of peripheral blood. The origin of the receptors is a man in his 60s with acute or convalescent COVID-19.

The chain has TRBV12-3 or TRBV12-4 and TRBJ2-1, with a tentative D call TRBD2 (5 bases). This CDR3 contains 13 residues. The V gene lost 3 bases and the J gene lost 4 bases, with 7 bases spanning the gap. The CDR3: CASSFERYNEQFF. The CDR3 nucleotides read TGTGCCAGCAGTTTCGAGCGGTACAATGAGCAGTTCTTC.

The rearrangement links TRBV12-3 or TRBV12-4 to TRBJ2-6; D not certain. CDR3 length: 13 amino acids. The V end was cut by 8 bases, the J end by 1 base, with 6 bases between. The CDR3 DNA reads as TGTGCCAGCGCAGGTTCTGGGGCCAACGTCCTGACTTTC. Translation gives CASAGSGANVLTF.

The V and J genes are TRBV30 and TRBJ2-2; the D is unclear. Germline V gene lookup returns CDR1 GTSNPN and CDR2 SVGIG (reference sequence). The CDR3 extends over 14 amino acids. V lost 6 bases to trimming and J lost 0 bases, with 11 bases between them. The CDR3 nucleotides are TGTGCCTGCCGACACTCAGCGAACACCGGGGAGCTGTTTTTT. Translated: CACRHSANTGELFF.

The chain combines TRBV7-2 with TRBJ2-1; TRBD2 agrees at 12 bases. V shed 1 base and J 5 bases; nucleotides not matched to a gene: 3. Germline-derived CDR1 and CDR2 are SGHTA and FQGNSA. This CDR3 has 16 amino acids. CDR3 bases: TGTGCCAGCAGCTTAGGGCTAGCGGGGGGGGACAATGAGCAGTTCTTC. It yields the protein CASSLGLAGGDNEQFF.

This clone was seen repeatedly, ten times or more. The DNA of the CDR3 is TGTGCCAGCAGGCGGAGCGGGAGAGGACAAGAGACCCAGTACTTC. Its protein product is CASRRSGRGQETQYF. This chain uses TRBV14 with TRBJ2-5; 8 bases agree with TRBD2. V lost 6 bases, J lost 2 bases, and 8 bases stayed unmatched. CDR3 size: 15 residues. Looked up from germline, CDR1 is SGHDN and CDR2 is FVKESK.

This sequence joins TRBV29-1 and TRBJ2-1; 12 bases agree with TRBD2. Per germline, CDR1 SQVTM and CDR2 ANQGSEA. There are 16 residues in the CDR3. Trimming cost V 3 bases and J 5 bases; bases outside gene matches: 8. The chain's CDR3 is CSVDTSGTSGHNEQFF. CDR3 nucleotide sequence: TGCAGCGTTGATACGTCCGGGACTAGCGGGCACAATGAGCAGTTCTTC.